Sequencing of this TCR beta chain was carried out in a study of CD8 T cells in Susac syndrome. While serving as controls, healthy donors were matched for age and sex. Reverse transcription of about 0.5 to 1 ug RNA was performed with random hexamers. immunoSEQ multiplex PCR amplified TCR beta CDR3 across 54 Vbeta, 13 Jbeta. MiXCR, run by TCRdb on the immunoSEQ multiplex PCR reads, gives a single entry per CDR3 protein. The sample includes around 200,000 distinct CDR3 sequences, over 85% seen only once; the top ten take about 0.1%. V was shortened by 7 bases and J by 3 bases, with 12 bases between the two germline ends. The CDR3 is 12 residues long. Germline V lookup: CDR1 SQVTM, CDR2 ANQGSEA.

The receptor comes from a human donor in good health. The sample was CD4+ T cells from PBMCs. The chain links TRBV29-1 to TRBJ1-2; no clear D gene. The CDR3 region has the DNA TGCAGCGCGTCCGAGGGTGACTATGGCTACACCTTC. Encoded protein: CSASEGDYGYTF.